This T cell receptor beta chain was retrieved from a study of post-analysis software for immune sequencing data. Whole-study results and caveats: Pronounced co-clustering by F measure was evident among identically batched samples. Comparison of patients with controls showed five TRBV segments more frequent in patients, TRBV5-6, TRBV5-1 and TRBV20-1 among them. Controls significantly exceeded multiple sclerosis patients in normalized Chao1 diversity.

There are 14 residues in the CDR3. The authors incorporated unique molecular identifiers into the TCR beta cDNA libraries. cDNA molecules numbering about 490,000 came from roughly 1.1 to 9.2 million T cells. MiXCR was run by TCRdb on the PCR reads, yielding one entry per CDR3 protein. The sample includes about 400,000 distinct CDR3 sequences, roughly 36% of them seen just once. With respect to this clonotype: Its antigen is not identified.

The chain has TRBV12-3 or TRBV12-4 and TRBJ2-7; 7 bases fit TRBD2. The end of the DNA aligns better with TRBJ2-5, so the J call may be wrong. The sequencing sample was made of blood. The TCR sequence derives from a girl aged 10-17 years with multiple sclerosis. This CDR3 is CASSPGLVGETQYF. The CDR3 DNA follows: TGTGCCAGCAGCCCCGGACTAGTCGGGGAGACCCAGTACTTC.